This entry lists 18 T cell receptor beta chains sequenced from one sample in a study of T cells expressing NK-cell markers. From its re-call of the 5' RACE reads, TCRdb lists each CDR3 protein once, without DNA. Here the sample table reports 500,000 to 600,000 distinct CDR3 sequences. The source material was blood T cells: a sorted CD56 or NKG2C T cell subset, CD4+ or CD8+ T cells, or bulk PBMC T cells (not recorded which). Every receptor here comes from a man between 18 and 35 years old in good health.

This sequence joins TRBV2 and TRBJ1-1. The CDR3 is 12 amino acids. From germline, CDR1 is SNHLY and CDR2 FYNNEI. This CDR3 is CASSRDFTEAFF.

This rearrangement joins TRBV3-1 to TRBJ2-1; TCRdb designates TRBD2, a call that cannot be tested without DNA. Germline V gene sequence: CDR1 LGHDT, CDR2 YNNKEL (reference sequence). The CDR3 is made up of 18 amino acids. CDR3 sequence reads: CASSRLLKLADSYNEQFF.

This chain links TRBV7-2 with TRBJ2-1; lacking DNA, the TRBD2 call made by TCRdb goes unchecked. Per the germline V gene, CDR1 is SGHTA and CDR2 is FQGNSA. The CDR3 runs to 15 residues. CDR3 sequence reads: CASSFSGTRFHEQFF.

The rearrangement links TRBV2 to TRBJ2-1. The CDR3 is 12 amino acids. Germline CDR1 SNHLY, CDR2 FYNNEI. Here the CDR3 reads CASTGESNEQFF.

This chain uses TRBV30 with TRBJ2-5; TCRdb names TRBD1, which stays unverified in the absence of DNA. Per the germline V gene, CDR1 is GTSNPN and CDR2 is SVGIG (reference sequence). This CDR3 is 14 amino acids long. Here the CDR3 reads CAWSRQGGGETQYF.

This chain joins TRBV12-3 or TRBV12-4 and TRBJ1-1; without DNA, the TCRdb call of TRBD1 cannot be checked. The CDR3 contains 15 residues. The CDR3 sequence: CASSFYRGLYTEAFF.

The chain has TRBV4-3 and TRBJ2-1; TCRdb gives TRBD2 as the D gene, but with no DNA this cannot be confirmed. The CDR3 has 14 residues. CDR1 is LGHNA, CDR2 YSLEER, per germline. The CDR3 region is CASSQQLLVPEQFF.

This rearrangement joins TRBV10-3 to TRBJ2-1; TCRdb picks TRBD2, but there is no DNA to check that call. The CDR3 sequence is 15 residues long. Per germline, CDR1 ENHRY and CDR2 SYGVKD. This CDR3 reads CAISVGPGLESEQFF.

The chain is built from TRBV10-3 and TRBJ2-2. This CDR3 has 16 residues. The germline V gene encodes CDR1 ENHRY and CDR2 SYGVKD. CDR3 protein: CAISEGLRANTGELFF.

This chain uses TRBV7-2 with TRBJ2-1; TCRdb's assignment of TRBD2 cannot be checked, as there is no DNA. Germline assignment: CDR1 SGHTA and CDR2 FQGNSA. The CDR3 length is 11 residues. CDR3 protein: CASSTRLEQFF.

The chain uses TRBV29-1 and TRBJ2-7; no DNA is available, so the TRBD1 call from TCRdb remains unchecked. In germline, CDR1 is SQVTM, CDR2 ANQGSEA. The CDR3 covers 14 residues. Here the CDR3 reads CSVAFSRTRGEQYF.

The chain employs TRBV12-3 or TRBV12-4 and TRBJ2-7. This CDR3 region has 15 residues. CDR3 sequence reads: CASSSRRQDLYEQYF.

V is TRBV4-1 and J is TRBJ2-4; the D call from TCRdb, TRBD1, cannot be confirmed without DNA. This CDR3 is built from 15 residues. The germline CDR1 and CDR2 sequences are MGHRA and YSYEKL. CDR3 residues: CASSQDPGSLNIQYF.

This chain joins TRBV14 and TRBJ2-7; lacking DNA, the TRBD1 call made by TCRdb goes unchecked. CDR3 length equals 15 residues. CDR1 is SGHDN, CDR2 FVKESK, per germline. The CDR3 reads CASSQRGQEFYEQYF.

The chain has TRBV27 and TRBJ2-5; the D call of TRBD2 rests on TCRdb alone, since no DNA is present to check it. From germline, CDR1 is MNHEY and CDR2 SMNVEV (reference sequence). The CDR3 extends over 17 amino acids. CDR3 sequence: CASSSTGRRTRGETQYF.

The CDR3 sequence: CASSQEAVEQFF. The rearrangement joins TRBV4-1 to TRBJ2-1. The germline V gene encodes CDR1 MGHRA and CDR2 YSYEKL. The CDR3 sequence is 12 residues long.

The gene calls are TRBV4-2 and TRBJ2-5; TCRdb gives TRBD2 as the D gene, but with no DNA this cannot be confirmed. This CDR3 region has 15 residues. The germline V gene has CDR1 LGHNA and CDR2 YNFKEQ. The CDR3 loop reads CASSQGSASEETQYF.

The chain joins TRBV11-2 to TRBJ2-1. The germline V gene encodes CDR1 SGHAT and CDR2 FQNNGV. The CDR3 is made up of 12 amino acids. The CDR3 sequence: CASSSVYNEQFF.